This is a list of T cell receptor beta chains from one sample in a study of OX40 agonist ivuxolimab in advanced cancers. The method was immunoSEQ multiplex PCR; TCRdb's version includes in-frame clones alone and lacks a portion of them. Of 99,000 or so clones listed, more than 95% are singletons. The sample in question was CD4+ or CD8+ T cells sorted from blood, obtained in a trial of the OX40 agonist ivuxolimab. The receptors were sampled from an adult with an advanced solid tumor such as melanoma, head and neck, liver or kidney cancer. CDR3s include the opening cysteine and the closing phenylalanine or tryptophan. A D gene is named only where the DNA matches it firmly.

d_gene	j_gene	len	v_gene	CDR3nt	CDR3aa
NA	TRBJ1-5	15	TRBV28	TGTGCCAGCAGTTTTAGAGGGTATAGCAATCAGCCCCAGCATTTT	CASSFRGYSNQPQHF
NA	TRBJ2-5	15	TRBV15	TGTGCCACCAGCATAAGCCCCGGACTGGAAGAGACCCAGTACTTC	CATSISPGLEETQYF
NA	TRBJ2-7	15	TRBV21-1	TGTGCCAGCAGCACTAGACAGATAACCCCCTACGAGCAGTACTTC	CASSTRQITPYEQYF
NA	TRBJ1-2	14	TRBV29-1	TGCAGCGTTGAAGAGGATAGGGATTACTTTCGCTACACCTTC	CSVEEDRDYFRYTF
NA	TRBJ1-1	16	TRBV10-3	TGTGCCATCAGTGAGCCCCGGGAGGGGGGGGACACTGAAGCTTTCTTT	CAISEPREGGDTEAFF
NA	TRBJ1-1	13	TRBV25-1	TGTGCCAGCGCCTTCAGGGGGAACACTGAAGCTTTCTTT	CASAFRGNTEAFF
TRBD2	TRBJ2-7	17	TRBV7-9	TGTGCCAGCAGCCCCGGCCCTAGCGGGGGGCCGAACTACGAGCAGTACTTC	CASSPGPSGGPNYEQYF
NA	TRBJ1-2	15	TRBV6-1	TGTGCCAGCGGAGTCGGAACTGGACAAACCTATGGCTACACCTTC	CASGVGTGQTYGYTF
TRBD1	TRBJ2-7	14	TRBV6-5	TGTGCCAGCAGTTACTCCAGGGGGTGGAACGAGCAGTACTTC	CASSYSRGWNEQYF
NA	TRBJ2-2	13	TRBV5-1	TGCGCCAGCAGCTTGGCCACGTCCGGGGAGCTGTTTTTT	CASSLATSGELFF
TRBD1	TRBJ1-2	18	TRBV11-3	TGTGCCAGCAGCTCGCCCGGGACAGGGGGAGATATTAACTATGGCTACACCTTC	CASSSPGTGGDINYGYTF